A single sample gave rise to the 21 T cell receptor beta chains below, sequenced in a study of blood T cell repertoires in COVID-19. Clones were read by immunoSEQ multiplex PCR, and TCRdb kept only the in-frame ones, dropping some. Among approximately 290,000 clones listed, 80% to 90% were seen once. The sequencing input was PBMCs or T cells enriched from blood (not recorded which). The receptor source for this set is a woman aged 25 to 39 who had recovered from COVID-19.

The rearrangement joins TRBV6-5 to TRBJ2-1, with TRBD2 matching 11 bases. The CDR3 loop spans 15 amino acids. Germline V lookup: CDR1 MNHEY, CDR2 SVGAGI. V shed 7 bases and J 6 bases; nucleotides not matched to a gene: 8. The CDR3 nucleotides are TGTGCCAGCACCCCAACTAGCGGGAGAATCAATGAGCAGTTCTTC. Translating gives CASTPTSGRINEQFF.

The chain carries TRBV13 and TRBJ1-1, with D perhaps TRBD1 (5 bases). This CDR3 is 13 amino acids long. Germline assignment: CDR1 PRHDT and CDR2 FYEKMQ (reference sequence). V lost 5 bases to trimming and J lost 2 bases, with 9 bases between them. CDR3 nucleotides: TGTGCCAGCAGCAACAGGAGAAACACTGAAGCTTTCTTT. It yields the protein CASSNRRNTEAFF.

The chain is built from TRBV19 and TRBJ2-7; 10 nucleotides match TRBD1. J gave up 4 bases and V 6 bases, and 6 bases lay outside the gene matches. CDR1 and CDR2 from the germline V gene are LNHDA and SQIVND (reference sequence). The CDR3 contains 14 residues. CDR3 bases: TGTGCCAGTAGCCCCGGGACAGGGGCTTACGAGCAGTACTTC. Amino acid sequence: CASSPGTGAYEQYF.

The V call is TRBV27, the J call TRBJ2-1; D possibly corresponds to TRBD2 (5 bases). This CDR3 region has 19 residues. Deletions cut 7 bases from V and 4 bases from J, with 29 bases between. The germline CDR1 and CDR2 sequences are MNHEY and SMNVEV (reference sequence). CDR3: CASTLRALSKHHPYNEQFF. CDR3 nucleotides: TGTGCCAGCACCTTGCGGGCCCTATCTAAGCATCACCCATACAATGAGCAGTTCTTC.

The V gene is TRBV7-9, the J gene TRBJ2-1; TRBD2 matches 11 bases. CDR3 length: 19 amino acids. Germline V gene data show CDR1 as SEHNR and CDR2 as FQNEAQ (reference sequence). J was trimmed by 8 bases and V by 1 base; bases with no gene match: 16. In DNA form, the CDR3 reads TGTGCCAGCAGCTTAGTGTTGCTAGCGGGAGGATTCAGGGAGGATGAGCAGTTCTTC. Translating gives CASSLVLLAGGFREDEQFF. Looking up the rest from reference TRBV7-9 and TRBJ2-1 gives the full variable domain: DTGVSQNPRHKITKRGQNVTFRCDPISEHNRLYWYRQTLGQGPEFLTYFQNEAQLEKSRLLSDRFSAERPKGSFSTLEIQRTEQGDSAMYLCASSLVLLAGGFREDEQFFGPGTRLTVL.

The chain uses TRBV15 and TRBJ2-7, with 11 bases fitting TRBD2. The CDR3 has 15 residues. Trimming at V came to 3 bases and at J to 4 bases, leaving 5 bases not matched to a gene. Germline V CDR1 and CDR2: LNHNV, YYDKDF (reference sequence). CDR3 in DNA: TGTGCCACCAGCAGCTCCGGGACTAGCGGTTACGAGCAGTACTTC. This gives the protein CATSSSGTSGYEQYF.

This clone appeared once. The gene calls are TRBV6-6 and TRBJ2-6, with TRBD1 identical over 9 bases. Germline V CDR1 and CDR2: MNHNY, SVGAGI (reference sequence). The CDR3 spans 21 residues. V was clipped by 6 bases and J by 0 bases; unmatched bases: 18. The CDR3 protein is CASSLRAGTGSDHSGANVLTF. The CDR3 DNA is TGTGCCAGCAGCCTAAGAGCCGGGACAGGGTCTGACCACTCTGGGGCCAACGTCCTGACTTTC.

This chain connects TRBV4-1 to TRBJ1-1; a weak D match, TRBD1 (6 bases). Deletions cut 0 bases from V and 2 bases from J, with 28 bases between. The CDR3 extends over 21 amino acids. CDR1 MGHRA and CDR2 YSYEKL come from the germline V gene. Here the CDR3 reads CASSQDLYRASSFPRNTEAFF. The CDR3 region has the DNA TGCGCCAGCAGCCAAGATTTGTACAGGGCTTCTTCCTTCCCCCGAAACACTGAAGCTTTCTTT.

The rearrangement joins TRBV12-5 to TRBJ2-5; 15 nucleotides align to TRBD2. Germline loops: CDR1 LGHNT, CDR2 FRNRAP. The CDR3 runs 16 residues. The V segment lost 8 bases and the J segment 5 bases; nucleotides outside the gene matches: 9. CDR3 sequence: CASNPGLAGGIETQYF. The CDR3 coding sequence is TGTGCTAGTAATCCGGGACTAGCGGGGGGTATCGAGACCCAGTACTTC.

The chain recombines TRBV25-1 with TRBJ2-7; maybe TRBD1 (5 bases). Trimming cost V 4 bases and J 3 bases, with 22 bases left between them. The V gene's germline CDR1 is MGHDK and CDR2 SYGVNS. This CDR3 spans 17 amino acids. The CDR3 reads CASSGRLGRGMGYEQYF. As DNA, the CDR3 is TGTGCCAGCAGTGGCCGGCTCGGAAGGGGTATGGGCTACGAGCAGTACTTC.

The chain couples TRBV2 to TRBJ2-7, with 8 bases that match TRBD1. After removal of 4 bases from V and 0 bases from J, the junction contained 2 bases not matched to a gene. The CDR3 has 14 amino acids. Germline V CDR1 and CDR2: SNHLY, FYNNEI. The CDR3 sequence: CASSVDRASYEQYF. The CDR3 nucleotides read TGTGCCAGCAGTGTGGACAGGGCCTCCTACGAGCAGTACTTC.

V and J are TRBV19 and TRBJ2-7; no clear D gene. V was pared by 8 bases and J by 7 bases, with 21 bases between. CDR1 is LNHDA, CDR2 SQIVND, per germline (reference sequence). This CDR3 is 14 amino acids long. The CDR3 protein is CASSFDIPPREQYF. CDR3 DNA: TGTGCCAGTTCCTTTGACATTCCCCCCCGAGAGCAGTACTTC.

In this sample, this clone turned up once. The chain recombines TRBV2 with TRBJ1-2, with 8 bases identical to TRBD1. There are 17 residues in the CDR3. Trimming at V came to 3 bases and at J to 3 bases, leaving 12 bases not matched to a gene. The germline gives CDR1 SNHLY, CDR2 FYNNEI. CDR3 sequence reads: CASSEWRSLRGHYGYTF. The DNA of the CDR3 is TGTGCCAGCAGTGAGTGGAGGTCGCTCAGGGGGCACTATGGCTACACCTTC.

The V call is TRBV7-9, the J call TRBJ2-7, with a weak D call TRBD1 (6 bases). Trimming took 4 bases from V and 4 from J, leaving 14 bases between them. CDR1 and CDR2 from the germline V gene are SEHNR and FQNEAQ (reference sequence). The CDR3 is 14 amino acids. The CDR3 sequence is CASSYEERGYEQYF. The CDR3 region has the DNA TGTGCCAGCAGCTATGAGGAGAGGGGGTACGAGCAGTACTTC.

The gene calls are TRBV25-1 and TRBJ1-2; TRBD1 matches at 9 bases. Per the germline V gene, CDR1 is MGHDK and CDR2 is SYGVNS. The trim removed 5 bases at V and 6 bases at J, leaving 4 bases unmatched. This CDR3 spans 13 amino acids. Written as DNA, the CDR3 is TGTGCCAGCAGTCCCGGGACAGGGAATGGCTACACCTTC. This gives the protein CASSPGTGNGYTF.

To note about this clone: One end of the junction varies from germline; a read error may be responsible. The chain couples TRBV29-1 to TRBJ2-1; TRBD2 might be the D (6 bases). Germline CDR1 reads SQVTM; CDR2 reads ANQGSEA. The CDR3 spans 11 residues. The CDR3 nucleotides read TGCAGCGTGGGTGGGACTGACGTCGCGGTCTTC. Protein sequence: CSVGGTDVAVF.

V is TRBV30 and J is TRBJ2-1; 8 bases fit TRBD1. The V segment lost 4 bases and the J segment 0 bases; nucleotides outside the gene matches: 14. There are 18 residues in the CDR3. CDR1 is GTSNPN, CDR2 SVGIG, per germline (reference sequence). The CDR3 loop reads CAWMTGTGILSSYNEQFF. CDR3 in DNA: TGTGCCTGGATGACCGGGACAGGCATACTAAGCTCCTACAATGAGCAGTTCTTC.

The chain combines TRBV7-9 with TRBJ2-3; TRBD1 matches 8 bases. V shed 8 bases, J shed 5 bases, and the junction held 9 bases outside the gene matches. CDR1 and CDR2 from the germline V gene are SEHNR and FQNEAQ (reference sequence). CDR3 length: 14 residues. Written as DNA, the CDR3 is TGTGCCAGCGGCCGGGACAGGAAAGGAGATACGCAGTATTTT. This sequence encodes CASGRDRKGDTQYF.

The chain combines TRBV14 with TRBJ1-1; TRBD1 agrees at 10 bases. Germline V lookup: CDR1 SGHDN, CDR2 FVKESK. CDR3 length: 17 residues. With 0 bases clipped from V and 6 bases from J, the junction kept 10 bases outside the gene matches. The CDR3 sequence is CASSQDRSRGQGPEAFF. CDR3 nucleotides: TGTGCCAGCAGCCAAGATCGAAGTCGGGGACAGGGGCCTGAAGCTTTCTTT.

The DNA for the CDR3 is TGTGCCAGCAGCTTAGTGGGACAGGGCTACGAGCAGTACTTC. The encoded protein is CASSLVGQGYEQYF. The rearrangement links TRBV11-2 to TRBJ2-7; 9 nucleotides match TRBD1. The germline V gene encodes CDR1 SGHAT and CDR2 FQNNGV. With V trimmed by 1 base and J by 3 bases, 1 base remained unmatched. CDR3 length equals 14 residues.

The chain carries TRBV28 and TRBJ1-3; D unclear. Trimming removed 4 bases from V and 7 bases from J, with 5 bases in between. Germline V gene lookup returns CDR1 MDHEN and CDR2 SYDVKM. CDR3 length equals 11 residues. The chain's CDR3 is CASSYMNTIYF. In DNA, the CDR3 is TGTGCCAGCAGTTATATGAACACCATATATTTT.